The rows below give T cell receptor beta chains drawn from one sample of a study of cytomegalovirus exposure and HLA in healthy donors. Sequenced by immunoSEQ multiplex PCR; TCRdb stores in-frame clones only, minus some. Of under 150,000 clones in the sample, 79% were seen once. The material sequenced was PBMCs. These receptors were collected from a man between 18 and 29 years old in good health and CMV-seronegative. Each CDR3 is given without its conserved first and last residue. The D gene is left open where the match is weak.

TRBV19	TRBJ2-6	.	ASIGGAAGANVLT
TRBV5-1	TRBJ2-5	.	ASSLYETQY
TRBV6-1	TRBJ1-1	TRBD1	ASTLTGDGGTEAF
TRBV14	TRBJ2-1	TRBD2	ASSQDSSGGTLYNEQF
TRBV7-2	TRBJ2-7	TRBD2	ASSSRRLAGGTYEQY
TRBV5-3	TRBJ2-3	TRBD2	ARSLVGKRGGLRGDTQY
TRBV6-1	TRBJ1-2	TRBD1	ASSEGQGTNYGYT
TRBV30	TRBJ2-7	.	AWSVVQLGEQY
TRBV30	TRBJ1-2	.	AWSRDYGYT
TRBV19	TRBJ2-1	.	ATQRQGMDEQF